The 18 T cell receptor beta chains in this list originate from one sample, sequenced in a study of T cell responses to AZD1222 COVID-19 vaccine. The assay was immunoSEQ multiplex PCR, and TCRdb's table has in-frame clones only and misses some. The table includes roughly 150,000 clones, 85% to 95% detected once. The starting material was peripheral blood, obtained on day 0 of AZD1222 vaccination. The receptors derive from an adult in good health.

The chain couples TRBV19 to TRBJ2-3, with no clear D. CDR3 length: 13 residues. CDR1 LNHDA and CDR2 SQIVND come from the germline V gene (reference sequence). Trimming removed 5 bases from V and 2 bases from J, with 8 bases in between. CDR3 nucleotide sequence: TGTGCCAGTAGTCCGACAAACACAGATACGCAGTATTTT. This translates into CASSPTNTDTQYF.

V and J are TRBV5-1 and TRBJ2-1; TRBD2 agrees at 7 bases. The CDR3 has 11 residues. The germline V gene has CDR1 SGHRS and CDR2 YFSETQ. The CDR3 region is CHRGEPGKQFF. The CDR3, as DNA: TGCCACCGGGGGGAGCCCGGTAAGCAGTTCTTC. Combining the CDR3 with reference TRBV5-1 and TRBJ2-1 gives the whole variable domain KAGVTQTPRYLIKTRGQQVTLSCSPISGHRSVSWYQQTPGQGLQFLFEYFSETQRNKGNFPGRFSGRQFSNSRSEMNVSTLELGDSALYLCHRGEPGKQFFGPGTRLTVL.

This clone was detected only once. CDR3 protein: CASSIVRTMNTEAFF. For the CDR3, the DNA is TGTGCCAGTAGTATAGTGAGGACAATGAACACTGAAGCTTTCTTT. The J gene is TRBJ1-1, the V gene TRBV19; a weak D match, TRBD1 (5 bases). The germline V gene has CDR1 LNHDA and CDR2 SQIVND (reference sequence). The CDR3 extends over 15 amino acids. Between the trimmed V and J ends, which lost 1 base and 0 bases, there was a span of 9 bases. Full variable domain (outside the CDR3, taken from reference TRBV19 and TRBJ1-1): DGGITQSPKYLFRKEGQNVTLSCEQNLNHDAMYWYRQDPGQGLRLIYYSQIVNDFQKGDIAEGYSVSREKKESFPLTVTSAQKNPTAFYLCASSIVRTMNTEAFFGQGTRLTVV.

This clone was picked up one time. The V call is TRBV6-6, the J call TRBJ1-1; D not certain. The CDR3 is 13 residues long. Trimming left V 6 bases short and J 3 bases short, with 11 bases between. Germline CDR1 reads MNHNY; CDR2 reads SVGAGI (reference sequence). The CDR3 nucleotides read TGTGCCAGCAGCCTTCCTAGGGACACTGAAGCTTTCTTT. The encoded protein is CASSLPRDTEAFF.

The chain uses TRBV7-3 and TRBJ2-3; D uncertain. The CDR3 is 13 residues long. Trimming took 6 bases from V and 2 from J, leaving 9 bases between them. Germline CDR1 reads SGHTA; CDR2 reads FQGTGA. The CDR3 spells CASSVSNTDTQYF. The CDR3 nucleotides read TGTGCCAGCAGTGTGAGCAACACAGATACGCAGTATTTT.

CDR3 loop: CASSSGRADYNSPLHF. The CDR3 DNA reads TGTGCCAGCAGCTCCGGGCGGGCGGACTATAATTCACCCCTCCACTTT. This chain links TRBV7-9 with TRBJ1-6; unclear D gene. The CDR3 loop spans 16 amino acids. From germline, CDR1 is SEHNR and CDR2 FQNEAQ (reference sequence). V gave up 4 bases and J gave up 3 bases, with 13 bases separating them.

This clone was found a few times. The chain links TRBV4-1 to TRBJ2-2; TRBD2 aligns across 13 bases. In germline, CDR1 is MGHRA, CDR2 YSYEKL. This CDR3 is built from 18 residues. V lost 3 bases to trimming and J lost 5 bases; unmatched junction nucleotides: 9. Written as DNA, the CDR3 is TGCGCCAGCAGCCAGGGCGGACTAGCGGGGGTGGGGACCGGGGAGCTGTTTTTT. The encoded protein is CASSQGGLAGVGTGELFF.

This clone was observed once. The CDR3 loop reads CASKIVQSHQETQYF. CDR3 DNA sequence: TGTGCCAGCAAGATCGTACAGAGTCACCAAGAGACCCAGTACTTC. The rearrangement links TRBV5-4 to TRBJ2-5; D uncertain. This CDR3 has 15 residues. The V gene lost 6 bases and the J gene lost 0 bases, with 15 bases spanning the gap. Germline values: CDR1 SGHNT, CDR2 YYREEE (reference sequence).

The chain has TRBV28 and TRBJ2-7; 12 positions match TRBD2. From germline, CDR1 is MDHEN and CDR2 SYDVKM. The length of the CDR3 is 17 residues. V shed 6 bases, J shed 3 bases, and the junction held 12 bases outside the gene matches. The CDR3 spells CASSPGTSGFSGYEQYF. CDR3 nucleotide sequence: TGTGCCAGCAGCCCCGGGACTAGCGGGTTCTCGGGCTACGAGCAGTACTTC. Full variable domain (missing parts from reference TRBV28 and TRBJ2-7): DVKVTQSSRYLVKRTGEKVFLECVQDMDHENMFWYRQDPGLGLRLIYFSYDVKMKEKGDIPEGYSVSREKKERFSLILESASTNQTSMYLCASSPGTSGFSGYEQYFGPGTRLTVT.

The rearrangement joins TRBV6-5 to TRBJ1-2; maybe TRBD1 (6 bases). The ends were cut back, 7 bases at V and 6 bases at J, with 21 bases in the middle. This CDR3 has 15 amino acids. Germline loops: CDR1 MNHEY, CDR2 SVGAGI. CDR3 amino acids: CASTTGAGKIHGYTF. CDR3 in DNA: TGTGCCAGCACCACGGGGGCAGGGAAGATCCATGGCTACACCTTC.

This clone was seen a single time. This chain's CDR3 is CASSLASSAASGNTIYF. The CDR3 coding sequence is TGTGCCAGCAGCTTAGCCTCTTCGGCAGCCTCTGGAAACACCATATATTTT. The rearrangement uses TRBV11-2 and TRBJ1-3; no clear D. V was cut by 1 base and J by 0 bases, with 13 bases left in between. Germline CDR1 reads SGHAT; CDR2 reads FQNNGV. CDR3 length equals 17 residues.

The CDR3 DNA reads TGTGCCAGCAGCTCTACGACAGGCGGGGACGGCTACACCTTC. It encodes CASSSTTGGDGYTF. The chain combines TRBV7-9 with TRBJ1-2; a possible D gene is TRBD1 (6 bases). Trimming took 4 bases from V and 8 from J, leaving 17 bases between them. The CDR3 spans 14 residues. The germline CDR1 and CDR2 sequences are SEHNR and FQNEAQ (reference sequence).

The chain has TRBV27 and TRBJ1-4, with 8 bases matching TRBD1. The V gene's germline CDR1 is MNHEY and CDR2 SMNVEV (reference sequence). The CDR3 contains 16 residues. Trimming at V came to 4 bases and at J to 8 bases, leaving 12 bases not matched to a gene. The CDR3 is CASSSTLTGAWEKLFF. The DNA of the CDR3 is TGTGCCAGCAGTTCTACTCTGACAGGGGCATGGGAAAAACTGTTTTTT.

The chain recombines TRBV28 with TRBJ1-1; 11 bases agree with TRBD1. CDR1 MDHEN and CDR2 SYDVKM come from the germline V gene. The CDR3 runs to 13 residues. V gave up 2 bases and J gave up 7 bases; unmatched junction bases: 0. CDR3 in amino acids: CASSLGTGGEAFF. Here the CDR3 DNA reads TGTGCCAGCAGTTTAGGGACAGGGGGTGAAGCTTTCTTT.

V usage is TRBV6-4 and J usage is TRBJ2-2; tentatively, D is TRBD2 (6 bases). The V end was cut by 5 bases, the J end by 4 bases, with 11 bases between. The CDR3 runs to 14 residues. Germline lookup yields CDR1 MRHNA and CDR2 SNTAGT. CDR3 amino acids: CASSSKAGTGELFF. CDR3 bases: TGTGCCAGCAGTTCAAAAGCGGGCACCGGGGAGCTGTTTTTT.

V gene TRBV6-2 or TRBV6-3 combines with J gene TRBJ1-4, with TRBD1 as a possible D gene (6 bases). The ends were cut back, 2 bases at V and 7 bases at J, with 14 bases in the middle. CDR3 length equals 15 residues. The germline V gene encodes CDR1 MNHEY and CDR2 SVGEGT. The CDR3 region is CASSYRPGVGEKLFF. DNA of the CDR3: TGTGCCAGCAGTTACCGTCCAGGGGTTGGTGAAAAACTGTTTTTT.

V usage is TRBV4-3 and J usage is TRBJ2-2; a weak D match, TRBD2 (5 bases). The CDR3 runs 16 residues. The germline CDR1 and CDR2 sequences are LGHNA and YSLEER. The V end lost 5 bases, the J end lost 6 bases, and 19 bases lay between the germline ends. CDR3 sequence: CASSDSEPPWAGELFF. The CDR3 DNA follows: TGCGCCAGCAGCGATAGCGAGCCGCCGTGGGCCGGGGAGCTGTTTTTT.

This clone was detected a few times. The chain recombines TRBV5-4 with TRBJ2-7, with a tentative D call TRBD2 (5 bases). This CDR3 region has 14 residues. Germline CDR1 is SGHNT and CDR2 is YYREEE (reference sequence). Trimming took 4 bases from V and 2 from J, leaving 13 bases between them. The CDR3 spells CASSAVDGTYEQYF. In DNA form, the CDR3 reads TGTGCCAGCAGCGCGGTGGACGGGACCTACGAGCAGTACTTC. Drawing the rest from reference TRBV5-4 and TRBJ2-7, the complete variable domain is ETGVTQSPTHLIKTRGQQVTLRCSSQSGHNTVSWYQQALGQGPQFIFQYYREEENGRGNFPPRFSGLQFPNYSSELNVNALELDDSALYLCASSAVDGTYEQYFGPGTRLTVT.